Following are 15 T cell receptor beta chains from one sample sequenced in a study of CD8 T cells in ankylosing spondylitis. The antigens these receptors bind are not known. Whole-study results and caveats: Seemingly characteristic of ankylosing spondylitis blood was a TCR beta motif consisting of eight highly homologous variants.

TCRdb fed the 5' RACE reads into MiXCR, producing one record per CDR3 protein. This table has under 850,000 distinct CDR3 sequences, around a fifth appearing once. Material: blood, either unsorted or a sorted T cell fraction (not recorded which). These receptors were taken from a male donor with ankylosing spondylitis.

The chain uses TRBV7-2 and TRBJ1-6; D remains unclear. The CDR3 is 15 amino acids. Germline V gene lookup returns CDR1 SGHTA and CDR2 FQGNSA. The V and J ends lost 2 bases and 5 bases respectively, with 10 bases between them. The CDR3 DNA follows: TGTGCCAGCAGCTTATCTCCGTCCCATAATTCACCCCTCCACTTT. It yields the protein CASSLSPSHNSPLHF.

The genes are TRBV12-3 or TRBV12-4 and TRBJ2-1, with D perhaps assigned TRBD1 or TRBD2 (5 bases each). The CDR3 contains 16 residues. V lost 5 bases and J lost 6, with 20 bases in between. The CDR3 loop reads CASSIYVKGRGNEQFF. For the CDR3, the DNA is TGTGCCAGCAGTATTTACGTGAAGGGACGGGGCAATGAGCAGTTCTTC.

This clonotype occurred many times. J is TRBJ2-5 and V is TRBV28, with D perhaps matching TRBD1 or TRBD2 (5 bases each). The ends were cut back, 3 bases at V and 4 bases at J, with 18 bases in the middle. The CDR3 has 16 residues. CDR1 and CDR2 from the germline V gene are MDHEN and SYDVKM. The CDR3 spells CASSLGVSVRVETQYF. The CDR3, as DNA: TGTGCCAGCAGTTTGGGGGTGTCGGTCCGCGTAGAGACCCAGTACTTC. Looking up the rest from reference TRBV28 and TRBJ2-5 gives the full variable domain: DVKVTQSSRYLVKRTGEKVFLECVQDMDHENMFWYRQDPGLGLRLIYFSYDVKMKEKGDIPEGYSVSREKKERFSLILESASTNQTSMYLCASSLGVSVRVETQYFGPGTRLLVL.

This clonotype was picked up a small number of times. The chain employs TRBV7-3 and TRBJ1-2; D uncertain. Trimming removed 2 bases from V and 7 bases from J, with 11 bases in between. There are 13 residues in the CDR3. Germline V lookup: CDR1 SGHTA, CDR2 FQGTGA. The CDR3 nucleotides read TGTGCCAGCAGCTTAGGTCCCAATGGTGGCTACACCTTC. Its protein product is CASSLGPNGGYTF.

This chain links TRBV28 with TRBJ1-2; 7 nucleotides match TRBD1. V lost 7 bases and J lost 7; bases outside the gene matches: 6. Germline CDR1 is MDHEN and CDR2 is SYDVKM. There are 12 residues in the CDR3. The CDR3 DNA reads as TGTGCCAGCATCTCAGGGGGTAGTGGCTACACCTTC. This sequence encodes CASISGGSGYTF.

Many counts were recorded for this clonotype. This rearrangement joins TRBV12-3 or TRBV12-4 to TRBJ2-2; D uncertain. Between the trimmed V and J ends, which lost 5 bases and 3 bases, there was a span of 4 bases. The CDR3 covers 12 residues. DNA for the CDR3: TGTGCCAGCAGTACCTACACCGGGGAGCTGTTTTTT. Amino acid sequence: CASSTYTGELFF.

The chain combines TRBV11-3 with TRBJ2-7; D might be TRBD1 (6 bases). The CDR3 length is 14 residues. Germline loops: CDR1 SGHNT, CDR2 YENEEA. With 4 bases removed from V and 4 bases from J, the gap between germline ends came to 14 bases. The CDR3 protein is CASSSWAGEYEQYF. DNA of the CDR3: TGTGCCAGCAGCTCCTGGGCAGGGGAATACGAGCAGTACTTC.

This clonotype has only a few counts. The chain uses TRBV5-5 and TRBJ1-1, with D uncertain. Trimming cost V 0 bases and J 1 base, with 10 bases left between them. The CDR3 length is 15 residues. The germline V gene has CDR1 SGHKS and CDR2 YYEKEE (reference sequence). CDR3 bases: TGTGCCAGCAGCTTGGTGTGGTTACCGAACACTGAAGCTTTCTTT. Its translation: CASSLVWLPNTEAFF.

The V gene is TRBV12-3 or TRBV12-4, the J gene TRBJ2-7; 11 positions agree with TRBD2. The CDR3 length is 13 residues. The ends lost 8 bases at V and 4 bases at J; junction bases unmatched: 4. The CDR3 is CASRTSGRYEQYF. In DNA form, the CDR3 reads TGTGCCAGCCGGACTAGCGGGCGATACGAGCAGTACTTC.

This clonotype was seen a few times. This chain connects TRBV20-1 to TRBJ2-7, with D possibly matching TRBD2 (6 bases). CDR1 DFQATT and CDR2 SNEGSKA come from the germline V gene (reference sequence). CDR3 length: 14 residues. Between the trimmed V and J ends, which lost 6 bases and 2 bases, there was a span of 17 bases. The CDR3 DNA reads as TGCAGTGCGAAGGGGACTGCATACCCCTACGAGCAGTACTTC. It translates to CSAKGTAYPYEQYF.

There are a few counts of this clonotype. The rearrangement joins TRBV4-2 to TRBJ2-3, with D possibly TRBD2 on 5 matching bases. Germline V gene sequence: CDR1 LGHNA, CDR2 YNFKEQ. Trimming took off 0 bases at V and 2 bases at J, with 15 bases between the two ends. The CDR3 sequence is 17 residues long. The chain's CDR3 is CASSQEGSVFLTDTQYF. Here the CDR3 DNA reads TGTGCCAGCAGCCAAGAGGGTAGCGTATTTCTCACAGATACGCAGTATTTT.

This chain joins TRBV4-3 and TRBJ2-1; 8 nucleotides align to TRBD2. Looked up from germline, CDR1 is LGHNA and CDR2 is YSLEER. V gave up 4 bases and J gave up 5 bases; unmatched junction bases: 7. The CDR3 extends over 15 amino acids. CDR3 sequence reads: CASSPGTRSDNEQFF. CDR3 in DNA: TGCGCCAGCAGCCCCGGGACTAGAAGTGACAATGAGCAGTTCTTC.

V gene TRBV12-3 or TRBV12-4 combines with J gene TRBJ1-1; 8 bases line up with TRBD1. This CDR3 spans 12 amino acids. The V and J ends lost 6 bases and 6 bases, in that order; junction bases with no gene match: 3. The CDR3 DNA reads TGTGCCAGCAGCGTCAGGGGGCCTGAAGCTTTCTTT. It encodes CASSVRGPEAFF.

This clonotype was seen ten or more times. The gene calls are TRBV12-3 or TRBV12-4 and TRBJ2-7; TRBD2 is a possible D gene (6 bases). The CDR3 sequence is 15 residues long. Deletions cut 5 bases from V and 7 bases from J, with 21 bases between. The CDR3 here is CASSPRGSGLGEQYF. The DNA of the CDR3 is TGTGCCAGCAGTCCCCGGGGTAGCGGCCTTGGGGAGCAGTACTTC.

In this sample, this clonotype turned up a few times. This chain uses TRBV6-2 or TRBV6-3 with TRBJ2-1; 8 positions match TRBD2. The junction had 17 bases not matched to a gene; V was cut back by 2 bases and J by 8 bases. CDR1 MNHEY and CDR2 SVGEGT come from the germline V gene. This CDR3 has 18 amino acids. This chain's CDR3 is CASSYRPIGTSGGDEQFF. For the CDR3, the DNA is TGTGCCAGCAGTTACCGCCCCATCGGGACTAGTGGTGGGGATGAGCAGTTCTTC.